The present entry profiles one TCR beta chain with its context. A multiplex PCR was run with 60 Vbeta primers and 13 Jbeta primers. Generated by immunoSEQ multiplex PCR, the TCRdb table keeps only in-frame clones and is missing some. The data show about 160,000 clones, 70% to 80% seen once. Germline CDR1 is MNHEY and CDR2 is SMNVEV (reference sequence). With V trimmed by 8 bases and J by 6 bases, 7 bases remained unmatched. This CDR3 comprises 16 residues. The data were obtained in a study of cytomegalovirus exposure and HLA in healthy donors. Sequencing was done on a sample of PBMCs. This TCR was recovered from a man in his fifties in good health and CMV-seropositive. This chain joins TRBV27 and TRBJ2-1; 16 bases are shared with TRBD2. The CDR3 coding sequence is TGTGCCAGCCTACCGGGACTAGCGGGGGGGCTCAATGAGCAGTTCTTC. Translation gives CASLPGLAGGLNEQFF.